These 12 T cell receptor beta chains came from one sample sequenced in a study of neoadjuvant anti-PD-1 for oral cavity cancer. Sequencing was performed with immunoSEQ multiplex PCR; in TCRdb, only in-frame clones are kept and a portion is missing. The table records about 14,000 clones, approximately 70% of them present only once. The sequencing here drew on PBMCs, taken before nivolumab (anti-PD-1) treatment. These receptors were collected from a person between 35 and 79 years old with oral cavity squamous cell carcinoma.

Only a few counts were recorded for this clone. The chain uses TRBV11-3 and TRBJ1-1; D gene unclear. V lost 3 bases to trimming and J lost 0 bases, with 5 bases between them. The CDR3 contains 13 residues. Germline assignment: CDR1 SGHNT and CDR2 YENEEA. The CDR3 loop reads CASSFLMNTEAFF. The CDR3 nucleotides read TGTGCCAGCAGCTTCTTAATGAACACTGAAGCTTTCTTT.

V is TRBV6-1 and J is TRBJ1-1; 9 bases align to TRBD1. This CDR3 has 15 residues. J lost 3 bases, V lost 5 bases, and 7 bases had no gene match. Germline CDR1 reads MNHNS; CDR2 reads SASEGT. The CDR3 loop is CASSSIQGADTEAFF. CDR3 bases: TGTGCCAGCAGTAGTATACAGGGGGCGGACACTGAAGCTTTCTTT.

There are a few counts of this clone. V gene TRBV10-3 combines with J gene TRBJ2-3, with TRBD1 as a possible D gene (5 bases). Per the germline V gene, CDR1 is ENHRY and CDR2 is SYGVKD. The CDR3 sequence is 15 residues long. Trimming shortened V by 2 bases and J by 5 bases, and 14 bases separated the two germline ends. For the CDR3, the DNA is TGTGCCATCAGTGAGCCCCAGGGTGTCGTAGATACGCAGTATTTT. Protein: CAISEPQGVVDTQYF.

J is TRBJ1-5 and V is TRBV4-1; TRBD1 agrees at 7 bases. The CDR3 sequence is 15 residues long. V shed 2 bases and J 3 bases; nucleotides not matched to a gene: 4. Germline values: CDR1 MGHRA, CDR2 YSYEKL. The DNA for the CDR3 is TGCGCCAGCAGCCAACCTGGACAGGACAATCAGCCCCAGCATTTT. This codes for CASSQPGQDNQPQHF.

This clone was counted between two and nine times. The chain links TRBV6-6 to TRBJ2-4; TRBD1 might be the D (6 bases). CDR1 is MNHNY and CDR2 is SVGAGI in the germline V gene (reference sequence). The V end lost 6 bases, the J end lost 8 bases, and 17 bases lay between the germline ends. CDR3 size: 14 residues. The CDR3 sequence: CASSRGPDRYIQYF. Written as DNA, the CDR3 is TGTGCCAGCAGCCGAGGGCCGGACAGATACATTCAGTACTTC.

This clone was recorded a few times. V is TRBV2 and J is TRBJ2-1, with 10 bases identical to TRBD2. In germline, CDR1 is SNHLY, CDR2 FYNNEI. V was pared by 5 bases and J by 4 bases, with 5 bases of the junction left unmatched. The CDR3 contains 15 residues. CDR3 amino acids: CASSSGLAVYNEQFF. The CDR3 DNA is TGTGCCAGCAGTTCCGGACTAGCGGTATACAATGAGCAGTTCTTC.

The chain has TRBV2 and TRBJ2-3; tentative D call: TRBD2 (5 bases). CDR1 and CDR2 (germline): SNHLY, FYNNEI. Trimming removed 10 bases at V and 2 bases at J, with 16 bases between. The CDR3 has 14 amino acids. CDR3 amino acids: CATRPAGPTDTQYF. The CDR3 DNA reads as TGTGCCACCCGGCCGGCGGGCCCCACAGATACGCAGTATTTT. Full variable domain (rest looked up from reference TRBV2 and TRBJ2-3): EPEVTQTPSHQVTQMGQEVILRCVPISNHLYFYWYRQILGQKVEFLVSFYNNEISEKSEIFDDQFSVERPDGSNFTLKIRSTKLEDSAMYFCATRPAGPTDTQYFGPGTRLTVL.

The V gene is TRBV5-6, the J gene TRBJ2-3; perhaps TRBD1 as D (6 bases). The V end lost 0 bases, the J end lost 10 bases, and 24 bases lay between the germline ends. CDR3 size: 17 residues. CDR1 and CDR2 (germline): SGHDT, YYEEEE. In DNA form, the CDR3 reads TGTGCCAGCAGCTTGGCCCAGGGGCCGAAGTACCCGGCGGCGCAGTATTTT. Translating gives CASSLAQGPKYPAAQYF. Full variable domain (remainder filled in from reference TRBV5-6 and TRBJ2-3): DAGVTQSPTHLIKTRGQQVTLRCSPKSGHDTVSWYQQALGQGPQFIFQYYEEEERQRGNFPDRFSGHQFPNYSSELNVNALLLGDSALYLCASSLAQGPKYPAAQYFGPGTRLTVL.

There are a few counts of this clone. V usage is TRBV10-3 and J usage is TRBJ2-7; 10 bases align to TRBD2. In germline, CDR1 is ENHRY, CDR2 SYGVKD. V lost 7 bases, J lost 2 bases, and 8 bases stayed unmatched. This CDR3 spans 15 amino acids. CDR3 sequence reads: CAIKSTSGDPYEQYF. Here the CDR3 DNA reads TGTGCCATCAAATCAACTAGCGGGGATCCCTACGAGCAGTACTTC.

The chain employs TRBV6-1 and TRBJ1-4, with TRBD1 as a possible D gene (6 bases). There are 15 residues in the CDR3. Per the germline V gene, CDR1 is MNHNS and CDR2 is SASEGT. The V and J ends lost 6 bases and 5 bases respectively, with 16 bases between them. The CDR3 nucleotides read TGTGCCAGCAGGGCCCAGACAGGCTTAAATGAAAAACTGTTTTTT. Amino acids: CASRAQTGLNEKLFF.

This clone was observed a few times. The rearrangement links TRBV5-1 to TRBJ2-3; 7 bases map to TRBD1. The V gene end was trimmed by 3 bases and the J gene end by 3 bases; junction bases not matched to a gene: 4. This CDR3 has 14 residues. CDR1 is SGHRS and CDR2 is YFSETQ in the germline V gene. The CDR3 reads CASSSGQETDTQYF. Here the CDR3 DNA reads TGCGCCAGCAGCTCCGGACAGGAGACAGATACGCAGTATTTT.

J is TRBJ1-2 and V is TRBV28, with 7 bases matching TRBD1. Germline loops: CDR1 MDHEN, CDR2 SYDVKM. This CDR3 is 15 amino acids long. Trimming removed 7 bases from V and 4 bases from J; junction bases left unmatched: 12. In DNA, the CDR3 is TGTGCCAGCATCCCAGGGGGAGGGGGGAGCTATGGCTACACCTTC. Translating gives CASIPGGGGSYGYTF.